Below are 27 T cell receptor beta chains sequenced from a single sample in a study of cytomegalovirus exposure and HLA in healthy donors. The PCR employed 60 Vbeta primers together with 13 Jbeta primers. Repertoires were generated with immunoSEQ multiplex PCR, while TCRdb's copy carries only in-frame clones and drops some. The profile covers 75,000 to 80,000 clones, with approximately 81% appearing a single time and around 8.9% taken by the ten largest. The sequencing sample was made of PBMCs. The receptors here all came from a woman aged 35 to 49 in good health and CMV-seropositive.

The V call is TRBV5-1, the J call TRBJ2-3; 9 bases map to TRBD2. The CDR3 is 15 residues long. After removal of 1 base from V and 4 bases from J, the junction contained 4 bases not matched to a gene. Germline assignment: CDR1 SGHRS and CDR2 YFSETQ. The CDR3, as DNA: TGCGCCAGCAGCTTGTTAGCGGGGGATTCAGATACGCAGTATTTT. This codes for CASSLLAGDSDTQYF.

The rearrangement joins TRBV7-9 to TRBJ2-5, with D possibly being TRBD2 (5 bases). Germline-derived CDR1 and CDR2 are SEHNR and FQNEAQ (reference sequence). Trimming pared 3 bases from V and 5 bases from J, leaving 7 bases between. The CDR3 sequence is 12 residues long. The CDR3 loop reads CASSLEAETQYF. The CDR3 DNA is TGTGCCAGCAGCTTGGAGGCGGAGACCCAGTACTTC.

The CDR3: CASSSRGAHEQFF. CDR3 DNA: TGTGCCAGCAGCTCCCGGGGGGCGCATGAGCAGTTCTTC. This chain uses TRBV9 with TRBJ2-1; D perhaps matches TRBD2 (7 bases). Germline CDR1 and CDR2: SGDLS and YYNGEE. V was pared by 4 bases and J by 8 bases, with 13 bases between. CDR3 size: 13 residues.

V gene TRBV20-1 combines with J gene TRBJ2-2; D gene uncertain. With 1 base removed from V and 5 bases from J, the gap between germline ends came to 2 bases. Germline V gene data show CDR1 as DFQATT and CDR2 as SNEGSKA (reference sequence). The CDR3 has 11 amino acids. In DNA, the CDR3 is TGCAGTGCTAGAGCGACCGGGGAGCTGTTTTTT. Its protein is CSARATGELFF.

The V and J genes are TRBV9 and TRBJ1-2; D not resolved. Germline lookup yields CDR1 SGDLS and CDR2 YYNGEE. The ends were cut back, 4 bases at V and 6 bases at J, with 13 bases in the middle. This CDR3 has 13 residues. CDR3 DNA: TGTGCCAGCAGCCTAGGCTCCACGGATGGCTACACCTTC. Its translation is CASSLGSTDGYTF.

A single count supports this clone. The rearrangement uses TRBV2 and TRBJ2-3; possible D gene TRBD2, 5 bases. This CDR3 is 15 amino acids long. Germline V gene data show CDR1 as SNHLY and CDR2 as FYNNEI. V lost 2 bases and J 1 base, leaving 10 bases between the germline ends. The CDR3 sequence is CASSENGVGTDTQYF. DNA of the CDR3: TGTGCCAGCAGTGAAAACGGGGTTGGCACAGATACGCAGTATTTT.

The rearrangement links TRBV28 to TRBJ2-7; no clear D. Deletions cut 4 bases from V and 0 bases from J, with 4 bases between. The CDR3 has 12 residues. Germline V lookup: CDR1 MDHEN, CDR2 SYDVKM. The DNA of the CDR3 is TGTGCCAGCAGTTCGGGCTCCTACGAGCAGTACTTC. Its protein product is CASSSGSYEQYF. Supplemented by reference TRBV28 and TRBJ2-7, the full variable domain reads DVKVTQSSRYLVKRTGEKVFLECVQDMDHENMFWYRQDPGLGLRLIYFSYDVKMKEKGDIPEGYSVSREKKERFSLILESASTNQTSMYLCASSSGSYEQYFGPGTRLTVT.

V is TRBV13 and J is TRBJ2-3; 12 positions agree with TRBD2. V trimming: 4 bases; J trimming: 2 bases; junction bases outside the gene matches: 4. The CDR3 covers 16 residues. Germline-derived CDR1 and CDR2 are PRHDT and FYEKMQ (reference sequence). CDR3 in DNA: TGTGCCAGCAGCTCTCTAGCGGGGGGGATCACAGATACGCAGTATTTT. This encodes CASSSLAGGITDTQYF.

As concerns this clone: One end of the junction varies from germline; a read error may be responsible. This chain uses TRBV7-6 with TRBJ2-5, with 8 bases that match TRBD2. The CDR3 contains 12 residues. Germline CDR1 reads SGHVS; CDR2 reads FNYEAQ. The CDR3 bases are TGCTGCTCGGGGGGGCAACAAGAGACCCAGTACTTC. Translated, it gives CCSGGQQETQYF.

This chain uses TRBV7-2 with TRBJ2-4, with D perhaps TRBD1 (5 bases). V gave up 5 bases and J gave up 1 base, with 9 bases separating them. This CDR3 is built from 14 residues. Germline CDR1 is SGHTA and CDR2 is FQGNSA. The CDR3 DNA sequence: TGTGCCAGCAGCCCGCCAGGGGCCAAAAACATTCAGTACTTC. Its translation: CASSPPGAKNIQYF.

This sequence joins TRBV9 and TRBJ1-5; 9 bases map to TRBD1. From germline, CDR1 is SGDLS and CDR2 YYNGEE. J was trimmed by 1 base and V by 3 bases; bases with no gene match: 5. The CDR3 runs to 16 residues. CDR3: CASSGGGTGSNQPQHF. CDR3 DNA: TGTGCCAGCAGCGGAGGGGGGACAGGGAGCAATCAGCCCCAGCATTTT.

V usage is TRBV19 and J usage is TRBJ1-5; 8 bases are shared with TRBD1. CDR3 length: 14 residues. CDR1 and CDR2 (germline): LNHDA, SQIVND (reference sequence). After removal of 5 bases from V and 7 bases from J, the junction contained 7 bases not matched to a gene. This chain's CDR3 is CASSSDRGGQPQHF. The CDR3 DNA follows: TGTGCCAGTAGTTCCGACAGGGGAGGGCAGCCCCAGCATTTT.

V is TRBV29-1 and J is TRBJ2-7; 8 bases line up with TRBD2. The CDR3 loop spans 13 amino acids. V lost 4 bases, J lost 3 bases, and 5 bases stayed unmatched. Germline-derived CDR1 and CDR2 are SQVTM and ANQGSEA. The CDR3 sequence is CSVARAGDYEQYF. The CDR3 DNA follows: TGCAGCGTTGCTCGAGCGGGGGACTACGAGCAGTACTTC.

As regards this clone: One end of the junction fails to match germline, which may point to a read error. CDR3 sequence: CASSEDRAAFF. The CDR3 DNA reads TGTGCCAGCAGCGAAGACAGGGCGGCTTTCTTT. The chain uses TRBV2 and TRBJ1-1; 7 bases match TRBD1. Germline CDR1 is SNHLY and CDR2 is FYNNEI. The CDR3 extends over 11 amino acids.

The chain joins TRBV27 to TRBJ2-7; 9 bases map to TRBD1. The CDR3 totals 14 residues. Germline lookup yields CDR1 MNHEY and CDR2 SMNVEV (reference sequence). After removal of 6 bases from V and 4 bases from J, the junction contained 7 bases not matched to a gene. CDR3 coding DNA: TGTGCCAGCAGACTACAGGGGGCGTTGTACGAGCAGTACTTC. Amino acid sequence: CASRLQGALYEQYF.

The V gene is TRBV7-6, the J gene TRBJ2-1; tentatively, D is TRBD2 (5 bases). V was clipped by 2 bases and J by 3 bases, with 11 bases between them. Germline values: CDR1 SGHVS, CDR2 FNYEAQ. This CDR3 spans 15 amino acids. The CDR3 reads CASSLSYGVYNEQFF. CDR3 coding DNA: TGTGCCAGCAGCTTATCCTACGGGGTCTACAATGAGCAGTTCTTC.

V is TRBV5-1 and J is TRBJ1-5; D call uncertain. The CDR3 totals 16 residues. V was pared by 3 bases and J by 1 base, with 14 bases between. Per germline, CDR1 SGHRS and CDR2 YFSETQ. The CDR3 DNA reads TGCGCCAGCAGCTCCGGGGTGGGAGGGAGCAATCAGCCCCAGCATTTT. It specifies CASSSGVGGSNQPQHF. The full variable domain, its missing parts supplied by reference TRBV5-1 and TRBJ1-5, is KAGVTQTPRYLIKTRGQQVTLSCSPISGHRSVSWYQQTPGQGLQFLFEYFSETQRNKGNFPGRFSGRQFSNSRSEMNVSTLELGDSALYLCASSSGVGGSNQPQHFGDGTRLSIL.

The J gene is TRBJ1-2, the V gene TRBV7-2; D unclear. Trimming stripped 1 base from V and 8 bases from J, with 14 bases between. The germline V gene encodes CDR1 SGHTA and CDR2 FQGNSA. The CDR3 is made up of 14 amino acids. CDR3 sequence: CASSLEPGPGGYTF. In DNA form, the CDR3 reads TGTGCCAGCAGCTTAGAGCCCGGTCCGGGGGGCTACACCTTC.

The J gene is TRBJ2-6, the V gene TRBV5-4, with TRBD2 matching over 8 bases. Germline CDR1 is SGHNT and CDR2 is YYREEE (reference sequence). CDR3 length: 19 amino acids. The trim removed 5 bases at V and 1 base at J, leaving 14 bases unmatched. The CDR3 is CASSPPRGGFGSGANVLTF. Written as DNA, the CDR3 is TGTGCCAGCAGTCCCCCCCGGGGGGGATTTGGTTCTGGGGCCAACGTCCTGACTTTC. Supplemented by reference TRBV5-4 and TRBJ2-6, the full variable domain reads ETGVTQSPTHLIKTRGQQVTLRCSSQSGHNTVSWYQQALGQGPQFIFQYYREEENGRGNFPPRFSGLQFPNYSSELNVNALELDDSALYLCASSPPRGGFGSGANVLTFGAGSRLTVL.

The chain carries TRBV4-3 and TRBJ1-3, with D possibly matching TRBD1 (5 bases). Trimming removed 0 bases at V and 3 bases at J, with 15 bases between. Per germline, CDR1 LGHNA and CDR2 YSLEER. This CDR3 has 17 residues. The CDR3 DNA reads TGCGCCAGCAGCCAAGATCGGGTGCGGACACATGGAAACACCATATATTTT. Its translation is CASSQDRVRTHGNTIYF.

The genes are TRBV19 and TRBJ2-6; possible D gene TRBD1, 5 bases. The CDR3 totals 17 residues. The V gene's germline CDR1 is LNHDA and CDR2 SQIVND (reference sequence). Between the trimmed V and J ends, which lost 7 bases and 4 bases, there was a span of 20 bases. The CDR3 coding sequence is TGTGCCAGTACCCTAAGGGGCGTACAAGCCGGGGCCAACGTCCTGACTTTC. Encoded protein: CASTLRGVQAGANVLTF.

This clone was observed a few times. The chain recombines TRBV7-6 with TRBJ2-5; TRBD2 aligns across 11 bases. The CDR3 is made up of 16 amino acids. Germline CDR1 reads SGHVS; CDR2 reads FNYEAQ. The V gene end was trimmed by 5 bases and the J gene end by 4 bases; junction bases not matched to a gene: 9. CDR3 region: CASSPSGGNMGETQYF. CDR3 nucleotide sequence: TGTGCCAGCAGCCCTAGCGGGGGGAATATGGGAGAGACCCAGTACTTC.

The J gene is TRBJ2-2, the V gene TRBV5-6, with TRBD1 identical over 7 bases. The CDR3 length is 16 residues. The V gene end was trimmed by 2 bases and the J gene end by 2 bases; junction bases not matched to a gene: 6. The germline gives CDR1 SGHDT, CDR2 YYEEEE. The CDR3 DNA is TGTGCCAGCAGCTTCTTCACAGGGGACAACACCGGGGAGCTGTTTTTT. Protein sequence: CASSFFTGDNTGELFF. The full variable domain, in which reference TRBV5-6 and TRBJ2-2 provide the parts outside the CDR3, is DAGVTQSPTHLIKTRGQQVTLRCSPKSGHDTVSWYQQALGQGPQFIFQYYEEEERQRGNFPDRFSGHQFPNYSSELNVNALLLGDSALYLCASSFFTGDNTGELFFGEGSRLTVL.

This rearrangement joins TRBV27 to TRBJ1-3; TRBD1 is a possible D gene (5 bases). V lost 2 bases to trimming and J lost 0 bases, with 11 bases between them. This CDR3 has 16 residues. Germline lookup yields CDR1 MNHEY and CDR2 SMNVEV (reference sequence). The CDR3 sequence is CASSLGGFSSGNTIYF. For the CDR3, the DNA is TGTGCCAGCAGTTTAGGGGGGTTTAGCTCTGGAAACACCATATATTTT.

CDR3 residues: CASSLGGRQPQHF. In DNA, the CDR3 is TGTGCCAGCAGCTTGGGGGGCAGACAGCCCCAGCATTTT. The rearrangement joins TRBV5-4 to TRBJ1-5; D might be TRBD1 (5 bases). The V and J ends lost 0 bases and 7 bases respectively, with 8 bases between them. Germline CDR1 is SGHNT and CDR2 is YYREEE (reference sequence). The CDR3 contains 13 residues.

This chain joins TRBV28 and TRBJ2-2; D is possibly TRBD1 (5 bases). Trimming stripped 5 bases from V and 5 bases from J, with 15 bases between. CDR3 length: 15 residues. The germline CDR1 and CDR2 sequences are MDHEN and SYDVKM. The CDR3 reads CASSLRTQGTGELFF. The CDR3 DNA is TGTGCCAGCAGTCTCCGGACCCAGGGAACCGGGGAGCTGTTTTTT.

This clone was detected only once. The chain recombines TRBV6-4 with TRBJ1-5, with D tentatively TRBD1 (5 bases). Germline V lookup: CDR1 MRHNA, CDR2 SNTAGT. The CDR3 is 15 amino acids. The V and J ends lost 3 bases and 3 bases respectively, with 12 bases between them. The CDR3, as DNA: TGTGCCAGCAGTGATCCGACAGAAGACAATCAGCCCCAGCATTTT. Translation gives CASSDPTEDNQPQHF.